One and the same sample provided the 7 T cell receptor beta chains below, sequenced in a study of T-cell memory formation after mild COVID-19. TCRdb itself ran the 5' RACE reads through MiXCR, one entry per CDR3 protein. The data show nearly 350,000 distinct CDR3 sequences, with under 15% seen just once and over 20% held by the top ten. The sequenced sample was PBMCs or a T cell subset sorted from them (not recorded which). The receptors originated from a man aged 18-30 years who had mild COVID-19 (a few samples of this study predate the infection). Cell type and time point are not known.

The genes are TRBV20-1 and TRBJ1-5; tentatively, D is TRBD1 (5 bases). Per the germline V gene, CDR1 is DFQATT and CDR2 is SNEGSKA (reference sequence). This CDR3 is 14 amino acids long. V was trimmed by 4 bases and J by 7 bases, leaving 17 bases between them. CDR3 sequence reads: CSATPGGSWQPQHF. The CDR3 DNA reads TGCAGTGCTACCCCCGGGGGTTCGTGGCAGCCCCAGCATTTT.

This chain joins TRBV7-9 and TRBJ2-1; D might be TRBD2 (5 bases). Trimming left V 0 bases short and J 14 bases short, with 20 bases between. The CDR3 consists of 15 residues. Germline-derived CDR1 and CDR2 are SEHNR and FQNEAQ (reference sequence). In DNA form, the CDR3 reads TGTGCCAGCAGCTTAGCCCTCTCCCTTGCGGGTTGGAAGTTCTTC. The encoded protein is CASSLALSLAGWKFF.

The CDR3 DNA reads TGTGCCAGCTCACCAGGGGACAGGGGAAATCAGCCCCAGCATTTT. Residues: CASSPGDRGNQPQHF. The rearrangement joins TRBV18 to TRBJ1-5; 10 positions agree with TRBD1. With 2 bases clipped from V and 4 bases from J, the junction kept 2 bases outside the gene matches. CDR1 and CDR2 from the germline V gene are KGHSH and LQKENI. CDR3 length: 15 amino acids.

This clonotype has at least ten counts. The rearrangement links TRBV25-1 to TRBJ2-6; possibly TRBD1 for D (6 bases). This CDR3 comprises 14 residues. Germline V gene lookup returns CDR1 MGHDK and CDR2 SYGVNS. V was pared by 6 bases and J by 2 bases, with 8 bases between. This CDR3 reads CASSWGPGANVLTF. CDR3 bases: TGTGCCAGCAGCTGGGGGCCTGGGGCCAACGTCCTGACTTTC.

This clonotype has only a few counts. The CDR3 region is CASSQTGRGGYTF. The CDR3 coding sequence is TGTGCCAGCAGCCAAACAGGGAGGGGTGGCTACACCTTC. The chain couples TRBV6-6 to TRBJ1-2, with D possibly matching TRBD1 (6 bases). Germline values: CDR1 MNHNY, CDR2 SVGAGI (reference sequence). This CDR3 contains 13 residues. V was shortened by 6 bases and J by 7 bases, with 15 bases between the two germline ends.

The chain recombines TRBV4-1 with TRBJ1-5, with D perhaps TRBD1 (5 bases). This CDR3 comprises 15 residues. CDR1 is MGHRA, CDR2 YSYEKL, per germline. V lost 0 bases and J 7 bases, leaving 13 bases between the germline ends. The CDR3, as DNA: TGCGCCAGCAGCCAAGAGGGACGGGAATTACAGCCCCAGCATTTT. Encoded protein: CASSQEGRELQPQHF.

This rearrangement joins TRBV4-1 to TRBJ2-1; D is tentatively TRBD1 or TRBD2 (5 bases each). The CDR3 has 15 residues. Germline V gene lookup returns CDR1 MGHRA and CDR2 YSYEKL. Trimming took 1 base from V and 3 from J, leaving 10 bases between them. CDR3 DNA sequence: TGCGCCAGCAGCCAAGTGGGGGTAGTCTACAATGAGCAGTTCTTC. It specifies CASSQVGVVYNEQFF.